The 20 T cell receptor beta chains listed next were all sequenced from one sample in a study of T cell responses to AZD1222 COVID-19 vaccine. Using immunoSEQ multiplex PCR, the repertoire was profiled, and TCRdb retains in-frame clones only, with some absent. The sample includes 190,000 or so clones, approximately 94% seen only once; the top ten take 0.95% to 1.1%. Sample: peripheral blood, taken 28 days after the second AZD1222 dose. Receptors originate from an adult who received the AZD1222 COVID-19 vaccine.

The chain joins TRBV12-5 to TRBJ2-1, with D possibly called TRBD1 or TRBD2 (6 bases each). The CDR3 extends over 16 amino acids. Trimming shortened V by 1 base and J by 0 bases, and 10 bases separated the two germline ends. Looked up from germline, CDR1 is LGHNT and CDR2 is FRNRAP. Here the CDR3 DNA reads TGTGCTAGTGGTTTGGGGGGGGCCAGCTCCTACAATGAGCAGTTCTTC. Protein product: CASGLGGASSYNEQFF.

This sequence joins TRBV5-4 and TRBJ2-3; D possibly corresponds to TRBD2 (5 bases). CDR3 length: 16 residues. The germline V gene has CDR1 SGHNT and CDR2 YYREEE (reference sequence). Trimming removed 0 bases from V and 2 bases from J, with 13 bases in between. The CDR3 loop reads CASSLVSTSFTDTQYF. CDR3 DNA sequence: TGTGCCAGCAGCTTGGTATCTACTAGTTTCACAGATACGCAGTATTTT.

The chain uses TRBV19 and TRBJ2-7, with 9 bases aligning to TRBD1. J lost 3 bases, V lost 6 bases, and 12 bases had no gene match. The CDR3 sequence is 16 residues long. Looked up from germline, CDR1 is LNHDA and CDR2 is SQIVND (reference sequence). CDR3 DNA: TGTGCCAGTAGAGACCCGACAGGGGGGAGACACTACGAGCAGTACTTC. It encodes CASRDPTGGRHYEQYF.

This chain connects TRBV13 to TRBJ2-1, with D perhaps assigned TRBD1 or TRBD2 (6 bases each). V gave up 2 bases and J gave up 5 bases, with 7 bases separating them. There are 13 residues in the CDR3. Germline CDR1 and CDR2: PRHDT and FYEKMQ (reference sequence). The CDR3 DNA sequence: TGTGCCAGCAGCTTAAGGGGGGACAATGAGCAGTTCTTC. Translated: CASSLRGDNEQFF.

The chain is built from TRBV21-1 and TRBJ2-2; TRBD1, the D gene given by the table, was not confirmed from the DNA. TRBV21-1 is reported as a pseudogene. CDR3 length: 14 amino acids. DNA of the CDR3: TGTGCCAGCAGCACCGGGACAGTCACCGGGGAGCTGTTTTTT. Translating gives CASSTGTVTGELFF.

The chain recombines TRBV29-1 with TRBJ2-2; unclear D gene. The CDR3 extends over 16 amino acids. V lost 6 bases and J 2 bases, leaving 19 bases between the germline ends. Per the germline V gene, CDR1 is SQVTM and CDR2 is ANQGSEA. This chain's CDR3 is CSVERGGRLNTGELFF. The DNA for the CDR3 is TGCAGCGTAGAAAGAGGTGGCAGGTTAAACACCGGGGAGCTGTTTTTT.

The chain couples TRBV3-1 (or the pseudogene TRBV3-2) to TRBJ2-5; perhaps D is TRBD1 or TRBD2 (5 bases each). CDR1 is LGHDT, CDR2 YNNKEL, per germline (reference sequence). CDR3 length: 15 amino acids. The V gene lost 4 bases and the J gene lost 5 bases, with 17 bases spanning the gap. CDR3 loop: CASSPRGSWGETQYF. For the CDR3, the DNA is TGTGCCAGCAGCCCACGAGGCTCCTGGGGGGAGACCCAGTACTTC.

CDR3 bases: TGTGCCACCAGCAGAAGGACTGATTATCAGCCCCAGCATTTT. It yields the protein CATSRRTDYQPQHF. The rearrangement links TRBV15 to TRBJ1-5; no clear D gene. V dropped 2 bases and J dropped 5 bases, with 10 bases sitting between them. CDR1 and CDR2 (germline): LNHNV, YYDKDF (reference sequence). The CDR3 length is 14 residues.

This chain links TRBV5-6 with TRBJ1-2, with TRBD1 matching over 7 bases. Germline trimming cut 1 base from V and 7 bases from J; bases unmatched to any gene: 4. Germline V CDR1 and CDR2: SGHDT, YYEEEE. The CDR3 is 13 residues long. The CDR3 DNA reads as TGTGCCAGCAGCTTGAAGGGGGCGGGTGGCTACACCTTC. The encoded protein is CASSLKGAGGYTF.

The genes are TRBV5-5 and TRBJ2-6, with D possibly TRBD1 on 6 matching bases. V shed 0 bases and J shed 0 bases, with 13 bases lying between them. The CDR3 consists of 18 residues. CDR1 SGHKS and CDR2 YYEKEE come from the germline V gene (reference sequence). Here the CDR3 reads CASSLGDTVYSGANVLTF. CDR3 in DNA: TGTGCCAGCAGCTTGGGGGACACGGTCTACTCTGGGGCCAACGTCCTGACTTTC. The complete variable domain, with remaining parts taken from reference TRBV5-5 and TRBJ2-6, reads DAGVTQSPTHLIKTRGQQVTLRCSPISGHKSVSWYQQVLGQGPQFIFQYYEKEERGRGNFPDRFSARQFPNYSSELNVNALLLGDSALYLCASSLGDTVYSGANVLTFGAGSRLTVL.

The chain is built from TRBV28 and TRBJ1-5; D is perhaps TRBD1 (5 bases). Per germline, CDR1 MDHEN and CDR2 SYDVKM. The CDR3 sequence is 14 residues long. The V end lost 5 bases, the J end lost 3 bases, and 11 bases lay between the germline ends. This chain's CDR3 is CASSIQGFNQPQHF. In nucleotides, the CDR3 is TGTGCCAGCAGTATTCAGGGTTTCAATCAGCCCCAGCATTTT.

The V and J genes are TRBV18 and TRBJ1-1; D might be TRBD1 (6 bases). The CDR3 consists of 14 residues. Per germline, CDR1 KGHSH and CDR2 LQKENI. Trimming cost V 3 bases and J 2 bases, with 10 bases left between them. The CDR3 coding sequence is TGTGCCAGCTCACCGTCAGGGGATAACACTGAAGCTTTCTTT. It encodes CASSPSGDNTEAFF.

This chain links TRBV7-8 with TRBJ1-4, with 8 bases fitting TRBD1. Germline assignment: CDR1 SGHVS and CDR2 FQNEAQ. V trimming: 4 bases; J trimming: 10 bases; junction bases outside the gene matches: 11. This CDR3 comprises 15 residues. CDR3 DNA: TGTGCCAGCAGCTCGGACAGGGCCCCCGGGGGAAAACTGTTTTTT. Translation gives CASSSDRAPGGKLFF.

This chain uses TRBV15 with TRBJ1-3; D gene uncertain. Trimming removed 0 bases at V and 0 bases at J, with 9 bases between. Germline lookup yields CDR1 LNHNV and CDR2 YYDKDF (reference sequence). The CDR3 runs to 16 residues. CDR3 protein: CATSREPPYSGNTIYF. CDR3 DNA sequence: TGTGCCACCAGCAGAGAGCCACCATACTCTGGAAACACCATATATTTT.

The sample holds one count of this clone. The chain carries TRBV7-3 and TRBJ2-3, with 9 bases matching TRBD1. From germline, CDR1 is SGHTA and CDR2 FQGTGA. The ends lost 5 bases at V and 7 bases at J; junction bases unmatched: 7. The CDR3 runs to 14 residues. In DNA form, the CDR3 reads TGTGCCAGCAGCCCCGGGACAGGGACAAATACGCAGTATTTT. Encoded protein: CASSPGTGTNTQYF.

This clone was seen only once. The CDR3, as DNA: TGTGCCAGCAGCCCGGGAGCGGGGGGGTTGGACATTCAGTACTTC. This encodes CASSPGAGGLDIQYF. V usage is TRBV11-3 and J usage is TRBJ2-4; 10 bases line up with TRBD2. Germline CDR1 reads SGHNT; CDR2 reads YENEEA. CDR3 length: 15 residues. The ends lost 5 bases at V and 8 bases at J; junction bases unmatched: 9.

The V gene is TRBV19, the J gene TRBJ1-2, with D possibly TRBD1 on 6 matching bases. This CDR3 contains 15 residues. Germline-derived CDR1 and CDR2 are LNHDA and SQIVND (reference sequence). The V and J ends lost 5 bases and 6 bases respectively, with 19 bases between them. The chain's CDR3 is CASSPAAAGENGYTF. The CDR3 DNA is TGTGCCAGTAGTCCCGCCGCTGCAGGGGAGAATGGCTACACCTTC.

The rearrangement links TRBV9 to TRBJ2-2; 10 bases are shared with TRBD1. In germline, CDR1 is SGDLS, CDR2 YYNGEE. J gave up 6 bases and V 4 bases, and 9 bases lay outside the gene matches. CDR3 size: 16 residues. CDR3 loop: CASSLDRGQASGELFF. In DNA form, the CDR3 reads TGTGCCAGCAGCCTCGACAGGGGGCAAGCCTCCGGGGAGCTGTTTTTT.

In DNA, the CDR3 is TGTGCCAGCTCACCAGGTATGGGGAATCAGCCCCAGCATTTT. Translated: CASSPGMGNQPQHF. This sequence joins TRBV18 and TRBJ1-5; D unresolved. V was pared by 2 bases and J by 4 bases, with 9 bases between. The CDR3 loop spans 14 amino acids. Germline V gives CDR1 KGHSH, CDR2 LQKENI. Supplemented by reference TRBV18 and TRBJ1-5, the full variable domain reads NAGVMQNPRHLVRRRGQEARLRCSPMKGHSHVYWYRQLPEEGLKFMVYLQKENIIDESGMPKERFSAEFPKEGPSILRIQQVVRGDSAAYFCASSPGMGNQPQHFGDGTRLSIL.

The gene calls are TRBV5-5 and TRBJ2-3; possible D gene TRBD2, 6 bases. V was shortened by 4 bases and J by 0 bases, with 18 bases between the two germline ends. CDR1 and CDR2 from the germline V gene are SGHKS and YYEKEE (reference sequence). The CDR3 totals 17 residues. CDR3 sequence (DNA): TGTGCCAGCAGCCGAGGATTGGGGACTCTTAGCACAGATACGCAGTATTTT. It yields the protein CASSRGLGTLSTDTQYF.